One sample yielded the 27 T cell receptor beta chains listed below, sequenced in a study of blood T cell repertoires in COVID-19. Using immunoSEQ multiplex PCR, the repertoire was profiled, and TCRdb retains in-frame clones only, with some absent. The sample carries about 61,000 clones, approximately 91% recorded once. Input material: peripheral blood. The origin of the receptors is a woman between 50 and 59 years old with active or convalescent COVID-19.

The V and J genes are TRBV12-2 and TRBJ2-7; the table's D call of TRBD1 was not tested on the DNA. TRBV12-2 has pseudogene status. The CDR3 sequence is 18 residues long. CDR3 bases: TGTGCAAGTCGCTTAGCCGGACCCCCGGACAGGGGCTCCTACGAGCAGTACTTC. Translating gives CASRLAGPPDRGSYEQYF.

The chain employs TRBV10-3 and TRBJ2-5; D is unclear. Germline-derived CDR1 and CDR2 are ENHRY and SYGVKD. V was shortened by 0 bases and J by 4 bases, with 21 bases between the two germline ends. The length of the CDR3 is 18 residues. For the CDR3, the DNA is TGTGCCATCAGTGAGTCGAAGGCAACAGCTCCTTCGCTAGAGACCCAGTACTTC. It is translated as CAISESKATAPSLETQYF.

This clone was detected once. The J gene is TRBJ2-2, the V gene TRBV3-1 (or the pseudogene TRBV3-2); 14 bases map to TRBD2. The CDR3 sequence is 16 residues long. Germline CDR1 and CDR2: LGHDT and YNNKEL (reference sequence). V lost 8 bases to trimming and J lost 6 bases; unmatched junction nucleotides: 8. CDR3 DNA: TGTGCCAGCGGGGGACTAGCGGGAGTAGGGTCCGGGGAGCTGTTTTTT. Its translation: CASGGLAGVGSGELFF.

This sequence joins TRBV5-3 and TRBJ2-1; the D gene is possibly TRBD1 (6 bases). TRBV5-3 is flagged as an ORF with uncertain function. CDR3 length: 18 residues. Trimming removed 3 bases from V and 5 bases from J, with 24 bases in between. The CDR3: CARSSIIGGHRPDNEQFF. CDR3 DNA: TGTGCCAGAAGCTCGATTATAGGGGGACACCGACCAGACAATGAGCAGTTCTTC.

V and J are TRBV9 and TRBJ2-1; 9 positions agree with TRBD2. Unmatched junction bases numbered 15, after V lost 4 bases and J lost 7 bases. Per the germline V gene, CDR1 is SGDLS and CDR2 is YYNGEE. The CDR3 sequence is 17 residues long. In DNA, the CDR3 is TGTGCCAGCAGCCCAGGTCCGGGGCGGGAGGGCCGGAATGAGCAGTTCTTC. Its protein is CASSPGPGREGRNEQFF.

This chain links TRBV9 with TRBJ1-2; no reliable D call. The germline gives CDR1 SGDLS, CDR2 YYNGEE. V was trimmed by 0 bases and J by 7 bases, leaving 22 bases between them. This CDR3 contains 17 residues. This CDR3 reads CASSVGNPPQRRCGYTF. CDR3 DNA sequence: TGTGCCAGCAGCGTAGGGAACCCCCCACAGAGGAGGTGTGGCTACACCTTC.

The chain is built from TRBV4-2 and TRBJ2-1; perhaps TRBD2 as D (5 bases). V lost 1 base and J 2 bases, leaving 12 bases between the germline ends. Germline V lookup: CDR1 LGHNA, CDR2 YNFKEQ. The CDR3 is 16 residues long. CDR3 sequence (DNA): TGTGCCAGCAGCCAAGCCACGGAGGCGGCCTACAATGAGCAGTTCTTC. Translation: CASSQATEAAYNEQFF.

This clone showed up just once. This sequence joins TRBV25-1 and TRBJ1-1; D perhaps matches TRBD1 (5 bases). This CDR3 contains 17 residues. Germline V gene data show CDR1 as MGHDK and CDR2 as SYGVNS. Trimming stripped 2 bases from V and 3 bases from J, with 19 bases between. As DNA, the CDR3 is TGTGCCAGCAGTGAACAGGGAGGAGGTGAGGGGTACACTGAAGCTTTCTTT. Translation gives CASSEQGGGEGYTEAFF.

The rearrangement links TRBV24-1 to TRBJ2-5; the D gene is possibly TRBD1 (6 bases). The CDR3 runs to 15 residues. Germline CDR1 and CDR2: KGHDR and SFDVKD. Trimming took off 2 bases at V and 2 bases at J, with 11 bases between the two ends. Written as DNA, the CDR3 is TGTGCCACCAGTGATTCGACAGGCCCTCAAGAGACCCAGTACTTC. Protein: CATSDSTGPQETQYF.

The V call is TRBV25-1, the J call TRBJ2-3; possible D gene TRBD2, 6 bases. In germline, CDR1 is MGHDK, CDR2 SYGVNS. Trimming stripped 5 bases from V and 1 base from J, with 13 bases between. The CDR3 length is 15 residues. CDR3 in amino acids: CASSLGWRGTDTQYF. The CDR3 region has the DNA TGTGCCAGCAGTCTGGGTTGGAGGGGCACAGATACGCAGTATTTT.

V usage is TRBV30 and J usage is TRBJ2-6; 7 nucleotides line up with TRBD1. Germline CDR1 is GTSNPN and CDR2 is SVGIG (reference sequence). The length of the CDR3 is 18 residues. With V trimmed by 2 bases and J by 2 bases, 12 bases remained unmatched. CDR3 in DNA: TGTGCCTGGAGTCCGGGTGGGACAGCTGCTCCTGGGGCCAACGTCCTGACTTTC. Translation gives CAWSPGGTAAPGANVLTF.

The chain carries TRBV27 and TRBJ1-1; D not resolved. There are 13 residues in the CDR3. The V gene's germline CDR1 is MNHEY and CDR2 SMNVEV (reference sequence). Trimming removed 0 bases from V and 1 base from J, with 3 bases in between. CDR3 bases: TGTGCCAGCAGTTTATCGAGGAACACTGAAGCTTTCTTT. Residues: CASSLSRNTEAFF.

The genes are TRBV9 and TRBJ1-5; D might be TRBD1 (6 bases). CDR1 SGDLS and CDR2 YYNGEE come from the germline V gene. The CDR3 consists of 15 residues. The V gene lost 0 bases and the J gene lost 7 bases, with 14 bases spanning the gap. The CDR3 is CASSVDYREGQPQHF. CDR3 DNA: TGTGCCAGCAGCGTAGATTACAGGGAGGGACAGCCCCAGCATTTT.

V usage is TRBV5-1 and J usage is TRBJ2-3, with D possibly TRBD1 on 5 matching bases. Trimming cost V 0 bases and J 3 bases, with 14 bases left between them. The CDR3 has 16 residues. The germline V gene encodes CDR1 SGHRS and CDR2 YFSETQ. The CDR3 here is CASSLANGHGTDTQYF. For the CDR3, the DNA is TGCGCCAGCAGCTTGGCCAACGGACACGGAACAGATACGCAGTATTTT.

This clone is medium-sized in the sample. This chain connects TRBV10-3 to TRBJ2-1, with 7 bases matching TRBD1. J was trimmed by 4 bases and V by 4 bases; bases with no gene match: 10. Germline V gene data show CDR1 as ENHRY and CDR2 as SYGVKD. The CDR3 loop spans 16 amino acids. CDR3 coding DNA: TGTGCCATCAGTGCCCTAGACAGGGCAGAATACAATGAGCAGTTCTTC. It yields the protein CAISALDRAEYNEQFF.

This rearrangement joins TRBV19 to TRBJ1-1; a possible D gene is TRBD1 (5 bases). The CDR3 is 13 residues long. CDR1 is LNHDA, CDR2 SQIVND, per germline (reference sequence). V was trimmed by 6 bases and J by 0 bases, leaving 8 bases between them. The CDR3 is CASRPGLNTEAFF. The CDR3, as DNA: TGTGCCAGTAGGCCAGGGCTGAACACTGAAGCTTTCTTT.

This chain joins TRBV19 and TRBJ2-7, with D maybe TRBD1 (6 bases). V was shortened by 5 bases and J by 6 bases, with 20 bases between the two germline ends. In germline, CDR1 is LNHDA, CDR2 SQIVND (reference sequence). The CDR3 runs 15 residues. CDR3 DNA sequence: TGTGCCAGTAGTGGAACGGGACACGGAAGAATCGAGCAGTACTTC. Amino acids: CASSGTGHGRIEQYF.

This chain uses TRBV7-9 with TRBJ1-6; TRBD1 agrees at 9 bases. In germline, CDR1 is SEHNR, CDR2 FQNEAQ (reference sequence). With 5 bases clipped from V and 9 bases from J, the junction kept 8 bases outside the gene matches. This CDR3 comprises 15 residues. The CDR3 bases are TGTGCCAGCAGCCGAACCGGGACAGGGACTTCACCCCTCCACTTT. This gives the protein CASSRTGTGTSPLHF.

V usage is TRBV25-1 and J usage is TRBJ2-5, with TRBD1 identical over 10 bases. The J segment lost 5 bases and the V segment lost 3 bases, leaving 12 bases of the junction unmatched. CDR3 length equals 17 residues. Germline loops: CDR1 MGHDK, CDR2 SYGVNS. DNA of the CDR3: TGTGCCAGCAGTGATCGGCTCCGGACAGGGGGACGGGAGACCCAGTACTTC. Encoded protein: CASSDRLRTGGRETQYF.

The CDR3 protein is CAIRTGGDGYTF. The CDR3 bases are TGTGCCATCAGGACAGGGGGCGATGGCTACACCTTC. The gene calls are TRBV10-3 and TRBJ1-2; 10 nucleotides agree with TRBD1. V trimming: 6 bases; J trimming: 6 bases; junction bases outside the gene matches: 1. Germline V gene data show CDR1 as ENHRY and CDR2 as SYGVKD. This CDR3 is built from 12 residues.

The chain recombines TRBV27 with TRBJ1-5; D is ambiguous. V lost 3 bases to trimming and J lost 2 bases, with 5 bases between them. CDR1 and CDR2 (germline): MNHEY, SMNVEV (reference sequence). This CDR3 is 13 amino acids long. The CDR3: CASSFTGNQPQHF. In DNA form, the CDR3 reads TGTGCCAGCAGTTTTACAGGCAATCAGCCCCAGCATTTT.

This sequence joins TRBV5-1 and TRBJ2-2; possible D gene TRBD1, 6 bases. There are 16 residues in the CDR3. V shed 2 bases and J shed 0 bases, with 11 bases lying between them. Germline V CDR1 and CDR2: SGHRS, YFSETQ. CDR3 in amino acids: CASSLGQRANTGELFF. For the CDR3, the DNA is TGCGCCAGCAGCTTAGGACAGCGCGCGAACACCGGGGAGCTGTTTTTT.

The chain is built from TRBV14 and TRBJ1-1; TRBD1 might be the D (6 bases). This CDR3 spans 12 amino acids. The ends were cut back, 3 bases at V and 7 bases at J, with 9 bases in the middle. Germline V gives CDR1 SGHDN, CDR2 FVKESK. CDR3 sequence reads: CASSHLGGEAFF. In DNA form, the CDR3 reads TGTGCCAGCAGCCACCTAGGGGGTGAAGCTTTCTTT. Complete variable domain (other parts from reference TRBV14 and TRBJ1-1): EAGVTQFPSHSVIEKGQTVTLRCDPISGHDNLYWYRRVMGKEIKFLLHFVKESKQDESGMPNNRFLAERTGGTYSTLKVQPAELEDSGVYFCASSHLGGEAFFGQGTRLTVV.

The V call is TRBV7-8, the J call TRBJ2-7; 8 bases line up with TRBD1. The CDR3 length is 15 residues. Germline V lookup: CDR1 SGHVS, CDR2 FQNEAQ. V dropped 0 bases and J dropped 7; count of bases not matched to a gene: 8. CDR3 loop: CASSLAPQGVGEQYF. CDR3 bases: TGTGCCAGCAGCTTAGCCCCACAGGGGGTGGGTGAGCAGTACTTC.

V and J are TRBV30 and TRBJ2-7, with D perhaps matching TRBD2 (6 bases). Germline CDR1 is GTSNPN and CDR2 is SVGIG (reference sequence). This CDR3 has 14 residues. Trimming removed 3 bases at V and 3 bases at J, with 15 bases between. The CDR3 DNA is TGTGCCTGGAGGAGGAGGGGCGACCTCTACGAGCAGTACTTC. It specifies CAWRRRGDLYEQYF.

The sample holds one count of this clone. The rearrangement links TRBV2 to TRBJ1-5, with D possibly being TRBD1 (6 bases). In germline, CDR1 is SNHLY, CDR2 FYNNEI. The CDR3 runs 13 residues. The V end was cut by 5 bases, the J end by 6 bases, with 11 bases between. The CDR3 DNA is TGTGCCAGCAGTAGACAGGACCGTCAGCCCCAGCATTTT. Its protein is CASSRQDRQPQHF.

This clone is a singleton in its sample. J is TRBJ2-7 and V is TRBV5-4; possibly TRBD1 for D (6 bases). The CDR3 has 15 amino acids. Germline V gene sequence: CDR1 SGHNT, CDR2 YYREEE (reference sequence). V was pared by 5 bases and J by 5 bases, with 20 bases between. The chain's CDR3 is CASSDEFTGYHEQYF. The CDR3 DNA sequence: TGTGCCAGCAGTGACGAGTTTACAGGGTACCACGAGCAGTACTTC.